This TCR beta chain was profiled in a study of cytomegalovirus exposure and HLA in healthy donors. Overall study context: From donors who were HLA-typed, an early data release held 65 million to 85 million unique TCRs. Findings of the study overall: TCR beta sequences numbering 16,951 were associated with HLA alleles at 0.05 false discovery rate in a later analysis.

PCR involved 60 Vbeta and 13 Jbeta primers. TCRdb keeps only in-frame clones here, not all; method: immunoSEQ multiplex PCR. The repertoire consists of 100,000 to 150,000 clones, with 80% occurring once and the leading ten covering approximately 1%. Germline CDR1 and CDR2: SGHNT and YYREEE (reference sequence). The CDR3 extends over 14 amino acids. V gave up 4 bases and J gave up 3 bases, with 12 bases separating them. Of note for this clone: The antigen is unknown.

This TCR was recovered from a human donor in good health. The rearrangement links TRBV5-4 to TRBJ2-3; D is ambiguous. The sample comprised PBMCs. CDR3 sequence reads: CASSQVTPTDTQYF. In nucleotides, the CDR3 is TGTGCCAGCAGCCAAGTAACTCCGACAGATACGCAGTATTTT.